This T cell receptor (beta chain) was sequenced in a study of cytomegalovirus exposure and HLA in healthy donors (dated by TCRdb to 2016 to 2017). Study-wide context: An earlier analysis of approximately 640 of the donors reported 276 Gb of sequence data and around 110 million unique TCR beta sequences from roughly 200 million T cells. Roughly 300 gigabases of sequencing data and some 85 million unique TCR sequences were included in an early release covering about 600 HLA-typed donors. Of the 398 genotyped donors, roughly 80% fell in the genetic ancestry cluster associated with self-reported Caucasian donors. The study aimed to test whether cataloging public T cell receptors could reveal signatures of past pathogen exposure. The study used immunosequencing to profile the T cell repertoires of about 670 subjects and linked those repertoires to cytomegalovirus serostatus. Along with the approximately 600-subject first cohort, a separate validation cohort of 120 different subjects was used. To predict cytomegalovirus infection status, the study brought together high-throughput TCR immunosequencing, statistical association of individual TCRs with disease status, and machine learning. To study patterns of TCR occurrence, a later analysis re-analyzed previously published TCR beta repertoires from several hundred donors and added high-resolution HLA genotyping. The later analysis used no new phenotypic data to find candidate immune exposures, relying instead on TCR beta sequences and their occurrence across donors. In an earlier analysis of 587 of the donors, high-throughput TCR beta sequencing was used to judge whether each TCR beta V gene segment behaved as functional or pseudogenic. Donor age, sex, ethnicity and CMV serostatus were compiled alongside the repertoire data. In a later genetic analysis, genome-wide SNP genotypes for about 55% of the roughly 700 donors were used, and that subset was treated as a discovery cohort. Every repertoire in the discovery cohort had been generated on one and the same sequencing platform. HLA typing included class I and class II loci at four-digit resolution. Typing coverage differed by locus: A, B, C, DRB1 and DQB1 were typed in about 629-640 donors, DQA1 in about 510, DPA1 in approximately 600, and DPB1 in about 450. Roughly 5 DR-DQ haplotypes were treated as single units for association and clustering because of strong linkage in the cohort. Among about 390 genotyped donors of the cohort, an average of 235,054 unique TCR beta nucleotide sequences were sequenced per donor, roughly a sixth of them non-productive. Overall study results and their limits: Because counts were too low, seventeen rarely observed V segments, including chromosome 9 orphons, were excluded from the earlier analysis of several hundred of the donors. Compared with equally common non-associated chains, HLA-associated TCR beta chains in a later analysis were more clonally expanded and had lower generation probabilities. Only TCR beta chains were sequenced in this cohort, and the absence of alpha or paired-chain data limited detectable features. Strong co-occurrence of HLA alleles, especially DR and DQ, made assigning TCR associations to individual alleles difficult. In a later analysis, most CMV-associated TCR beta chains were found to appear HLA-restricted, with HLA associations seemingly driven largely by CMV exposure. The study gave a list of 150 to 200 TCR beta chains associated with cytomegalovirus. A few of the identified cytomegalovirus-associated TCR beta chains were confirmed in vitro to be specific for cytomegalovirus antigens. Most TCR sequences were observed very rarely across donors, whereas some public TCRs were present in many individuals. Linkage disequilibrium might explain the correlated functional status among segregating V segments, but an unknown experimental factor could not be ruled out. According to a later analysis, parvovirus B19, influenza, CMV and Epstein-Barr virus appeared linked to several top co-occurrence clusters. In a later analysis, the rate of TCR association differed among HLA loci, with DRB1 alleles having the most associated TCRs and HLA-C alleles having the fewest. The classifier was reported to diagnose cytomegalovirus status with high specificity and sensitivity in both the original and validation cohorts. Sequencing depth was assumed to be roughly uniform across donors in the presence/absence analyses, though that assumption may not hold. Because HLA typing was missing for some donors at each locus, association tests included only the typed subset. A later genetic analysis associated a missense DCLRE1C variant with V-gene and J-gene trimming of TCR beta chains, and an independent cohort replicated the association. For the cohort, immune exposure information was limited to CMV serostatus. A later analysis associated 15,000 or so TCR beta sequences with specific HLA alleles at a false discovery rate of 0.05. Compared with the approximately 600-donor mean, donors in an Asian-associated ancestry cluster had fewer N-insertions in productive TCRs, according to a later genetic analysis. A further reported finding was that TCR beta sequences accurately predicted the HLA-A and HLA-B alleles for most subjects in the first cohort. The authors suggested that the approach could potentially be extended to other disease states and immunological phenotypes. A cluster of highly shared sequence variants was judged likely to be a technical artifact of the sequencing pipeline. Some IMGT-functional V segments, including TRBV6-2 and TRBV6-3, could not be distinguished by the 87-base-pair reads and were therefore excluded. Broadly in line with IMGT annotations, most TCR beta V segments showed up in productive rearrangements about 87% or about 30% of the time in an earlier analysis of around 600 of the donors.

The cohort was made up of approximately 670 healthy bone marrow donors. All cohort members were sampled while nominally healthy, although unrecorded immune exposures were likely present. The donor was CMV seropositive and belonged to the group of about 290 seropositive cohort members. Each donor provided a peripheral blood sample, and peripheral blood mononuclear cells were used for TCR beta sequencing. Genomic DNA extraction from the blood cell samples was performed with the Qiagen DNeasy Blood Extraction Kit. The CDR3 contains 19 residues, cysteine and phenylalanine counted. The kept DNA is CDR3 alone, 57 bases in frame from the first base. A remark on this clone: Its antigen is still unknown. No base quality information exists; no much larger clone differs at one position.

The protocol used for the library was the immunoSEQ multiplex PCR assay. A mixture of 60 forward primers for TCR Vbeta segments and 13 reverse primers for TCR Jbeta segments was used in the multiplex PCR. Amplification of the CDR3 region of rearranged TCR beta genes was performed with a multiplex PCR assay on genomic DNA. The Illumina HiSeq System was used to sequence the amplified TCR beta libraries as 87-base-pair reads. For the original study's pipeline: In a later analysis, around 80 million unique TCR beta chains were counted across the roughly 670 repertoires, and roughly 10 million of these chains were shared by at least two donors. To remove PCR and sequencing errors, raw reads were error-corrected and collapsed into unique sequences using a nearest-neighbor algorithm that merged closely related sequences. CDR3 sequences were aligned to IMGT reference sequences to assign V, D and J gene segments. For a sequence to be retained, at least a six-nucleotide match to both a V gene segment and a J gene segment was required. Rearrangements were called productive when the CDR3 lacked stop codons and stayed in frame with V and J; all others were non-productive. CDR3 was defined by IMGT convention, running from the second conserved V-encoded cysteine to the conserved J-encoded phenylalanine. In an earlier analysis of around 570 of the donors, sequences lacking an unambiguous match to a single V gene segment were excluded. An earlier analysis of 587 of the donors classified V segments as functional when productive rearrangements were above 56.7% and as segregating when the standard deviation between donors was above 5%. A statistical classification framework was built to diagnose cytomegalovirus status from the catalog of TCR beta chain sequences. V and J gene assignment, in a later analysis, came from comparing TCR nucleotide sequences with IMGT/GENE-DB human TR gene sequences. A later analysis assigned CDR3 sequences and most-parsimonious VDJ recombination scenarios with the TCRdist pipeline. In a later analysis, each TCR beta chain was defined by its CDR3 amino acid sequence together with its V-gene family, and reads without a unique V-gene family were excluded. To address suspected cross-contamination and a sequencing artifact, a later analysis removed some 620 highly shared, low-generation-probability nucleotide sequences. A later analysis calculated a clonal expansion index for each public chain from normalized within-repertoire ranks of inferred template counts. A later analysis computed generation probabilities with a VDJ recombination model fitted to out-of-frame rearrangements, and checked the results against IGoR. In a later analysis, hypergeometric tests were used to score TCR-TCR, TCR-HLA and TCR-CMV co-occurrence, with a repertoire-size bias correction applied to TCR pairs. In a later analysis, false discovery rates were estimated by permuting HLA or CMV assignments 20 times. A later analysis grouped co-occurring TCRs with DBSCAN, adding TCRdist sequence similarity when clustering within HLA-allele-positive subsets. Repertoires with fewer than 30,000 or more than 120,000 public chains were left out of co-occurrence clustering, as were about 5 repertoires with anomalous nucleotide sharing. The source is immuneACCESS, and TCRdb retained only in-frame sequences with V and J called. Part of the clones is not carried over; for the studies checked, unresolved V genes explain less than half of this, and the remainder is unexplained. Clone size and the V and J calls come from that table; the DNA yielded D and trimming. The sample table lists roughly 130,000 clones, approximately 80% of them with a count of one. Under 7% of the sample is taken by the ten largest.

This TCR was recovered from a woman between 35 and 50 years old in good health and CMV-seropositive. The sequence joins TRBV21-1 to TRBJ2-3; TRBD2 is the table's D call and was not checked against the DNA. TRBV21-1 is an annotated pseudogene. Sequenced material: PBMCs. DNA sequence: TGTGCCAGCAGCCGGCGGACTAGCGGGGCCCCGGGGGTGCCAGATACGCAGTATTTT. Its protein is CASSRRTSGAPGVPDTQYF.